This entry lists 2 T cell receptor beta chains sequenced from one sample in a study of technical replicates of blood from several donors. The data were produced by immunoSEQ multiplex PCR, yet TCRdb's version contains in-frame clones alone and is incomplete. The table includes more than 90,000 clones, approximately 95% detected once. The specimen sequenced was T cells isolated from PBMCs. Receptors originate from a human donor in good health.

The V call is TRBV5-5, the J call TRBJ2-1, with a possible D match to TRBD1 (6 bases). This CDR3 is built from 13 residues. Germline CDR1 is SGHKS and CDR2 is YYEKEE (reference sequence). The V end was cut by 2 bases, the J end by 9 bases, with 12 bases between. CDR3 sequence (DNA): TGTGCCAGCAGCTTCTTGGGGGCGGGTGAGCAGTTCTTC. Protein sequence: CASSFLGAGEQFF.

CDR3 in DNA: TGTGCCAGCAGCTTTCCCGGGACAGGGGGGTACGAGCAGTACTTC. The encoded protein is CASSFPGTGGYEQYF. V and J are TRBV11-2 and TRBJ2-7; the match to TRBD1 covers 11 bases. This CDR3 has 15 amino acids. The ends lost 3 bases at V and 4 bases at J; junction bases unmatched: 5. Germline CDR1 and CDR2: SGHAT and FQNNGV.